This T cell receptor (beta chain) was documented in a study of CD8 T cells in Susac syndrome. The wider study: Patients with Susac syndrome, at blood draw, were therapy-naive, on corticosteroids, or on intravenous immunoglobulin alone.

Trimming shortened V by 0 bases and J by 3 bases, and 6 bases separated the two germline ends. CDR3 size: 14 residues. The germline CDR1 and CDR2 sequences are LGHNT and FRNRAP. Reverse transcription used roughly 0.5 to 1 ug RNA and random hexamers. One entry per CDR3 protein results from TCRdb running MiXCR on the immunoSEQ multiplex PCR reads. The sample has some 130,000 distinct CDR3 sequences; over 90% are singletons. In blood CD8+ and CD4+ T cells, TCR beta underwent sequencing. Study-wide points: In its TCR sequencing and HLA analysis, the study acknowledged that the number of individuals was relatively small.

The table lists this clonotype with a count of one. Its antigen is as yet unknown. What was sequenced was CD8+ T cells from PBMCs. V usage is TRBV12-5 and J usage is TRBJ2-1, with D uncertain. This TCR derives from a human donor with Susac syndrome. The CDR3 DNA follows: TGTGCTAGTGGTTTGGTTTCCGGCTACAATGAGCAGTTCTTC. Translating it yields CASGLVSGYNEQFF.